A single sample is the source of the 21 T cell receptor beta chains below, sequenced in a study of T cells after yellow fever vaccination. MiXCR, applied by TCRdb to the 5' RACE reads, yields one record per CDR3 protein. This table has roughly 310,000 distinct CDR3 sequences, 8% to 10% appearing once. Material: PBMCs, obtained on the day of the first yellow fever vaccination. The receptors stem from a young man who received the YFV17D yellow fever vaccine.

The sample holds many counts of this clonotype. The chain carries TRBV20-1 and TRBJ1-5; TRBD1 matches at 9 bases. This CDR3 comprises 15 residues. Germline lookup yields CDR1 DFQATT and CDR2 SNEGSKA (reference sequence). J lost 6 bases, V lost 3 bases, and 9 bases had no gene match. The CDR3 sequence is CSASPTGGIGQPQHF. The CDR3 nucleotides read TGCAGTGCTAGCCCGACAGGGGGAATCGGTCAGCCCCAGCATTTT.

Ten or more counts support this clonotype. CDR3 DNA sequence: TGTGCCAGCAGTGCGCCGGGACAGGGGATGAAGACCCAGTACTTC. Translation gives CASSAPGQGMKTQYF. The gene calls are TRBV12-3 or TRBV12-4 and TRBJ2-5; TRBD1 matches at 10 bases. This CDR3 has 15 amino acids. The V and J ends lost 5 bases and 6 bases, in that order; junction bases with no gene match: 9.

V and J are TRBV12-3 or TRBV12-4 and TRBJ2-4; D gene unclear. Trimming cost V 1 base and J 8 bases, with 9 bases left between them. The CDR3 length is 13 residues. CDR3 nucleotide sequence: TGTGCCAGCAGTTTAGGTCAGGTCGACATTCAGTACTTC. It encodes CASSLGQVDIQYF.

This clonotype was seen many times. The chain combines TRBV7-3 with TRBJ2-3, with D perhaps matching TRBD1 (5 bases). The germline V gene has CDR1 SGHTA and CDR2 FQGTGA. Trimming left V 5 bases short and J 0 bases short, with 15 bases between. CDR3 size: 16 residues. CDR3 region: CASSPKTVSSTDTQYF. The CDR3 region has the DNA TGTGCCAGCAGCCCGAAGACAGTTTCTAGCACAGATACGCAGTATTTT.

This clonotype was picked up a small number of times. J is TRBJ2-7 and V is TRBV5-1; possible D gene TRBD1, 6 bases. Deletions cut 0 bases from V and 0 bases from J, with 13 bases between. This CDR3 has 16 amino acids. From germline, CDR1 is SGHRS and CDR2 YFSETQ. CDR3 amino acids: CASSLVGQPSSYEQYF. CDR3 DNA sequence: TGCGCCAGCAGCTTGGTGGGACAACCGAGCTCCTACGAGCAGTACTTC.

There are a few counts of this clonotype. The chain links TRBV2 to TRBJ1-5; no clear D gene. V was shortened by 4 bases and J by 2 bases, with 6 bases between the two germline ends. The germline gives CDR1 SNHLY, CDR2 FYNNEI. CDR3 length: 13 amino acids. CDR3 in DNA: TGTGCCAGCAGTGTGTCGGGCAATCAGCCCCAGCATTTT. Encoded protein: CASSVSGNQPQHF.

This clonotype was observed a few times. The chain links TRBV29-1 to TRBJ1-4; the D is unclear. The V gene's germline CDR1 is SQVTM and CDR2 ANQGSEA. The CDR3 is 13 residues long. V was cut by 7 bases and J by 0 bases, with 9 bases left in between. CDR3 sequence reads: CSAGRATNEKLFF. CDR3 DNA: TGCAGCGCCGGACGGGCAACTAATGAAAAACTGTTTTTT.

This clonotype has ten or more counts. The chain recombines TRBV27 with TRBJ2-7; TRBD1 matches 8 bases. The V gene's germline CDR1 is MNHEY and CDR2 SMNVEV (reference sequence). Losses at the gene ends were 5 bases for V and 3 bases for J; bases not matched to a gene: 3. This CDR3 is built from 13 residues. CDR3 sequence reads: CASSPRGLYEQYV. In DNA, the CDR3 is TGTGCCAGCAGTCCCAGGGGGCTCTACGAGCAGTACGTC.

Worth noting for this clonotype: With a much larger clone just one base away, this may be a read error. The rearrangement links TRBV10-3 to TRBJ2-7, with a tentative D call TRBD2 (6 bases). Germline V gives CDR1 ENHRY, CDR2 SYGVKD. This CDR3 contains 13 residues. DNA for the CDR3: TGTGGCACCCGGGGGACGGTTGAGGGAGAGCAGTACTTC. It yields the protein CGTRGTVEGEQYF.

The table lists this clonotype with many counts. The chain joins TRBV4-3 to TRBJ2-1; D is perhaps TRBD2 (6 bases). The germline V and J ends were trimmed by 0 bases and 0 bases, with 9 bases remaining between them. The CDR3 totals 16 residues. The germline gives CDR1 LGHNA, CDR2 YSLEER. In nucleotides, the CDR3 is TGCGCCAGCAGCCAAGATCTGGGGGGCTCCTACAATGAGCAGTTCTTC. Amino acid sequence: CASSQDLGGSYNEQFF.

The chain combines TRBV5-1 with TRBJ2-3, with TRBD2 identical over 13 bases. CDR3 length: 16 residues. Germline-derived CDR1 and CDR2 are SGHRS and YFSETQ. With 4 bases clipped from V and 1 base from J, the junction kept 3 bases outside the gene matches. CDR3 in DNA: TGCGCCAGCAGCCTGGGACTAGCGGGGCGCACAGATACGCAGTATTTT. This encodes CASSLGLAGRTDTQYF. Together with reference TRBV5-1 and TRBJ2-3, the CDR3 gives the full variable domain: KAGVTQTPRYLIKTRGQQVTLSCSPISGHRSVSWYQQTPGQGLQFLFEYFSETQRNKGNFPGRFSGRQFSNSRSEMNVSTLELGDSALYLCASSLGLAGRTDTQYFGPGTRLTVL.

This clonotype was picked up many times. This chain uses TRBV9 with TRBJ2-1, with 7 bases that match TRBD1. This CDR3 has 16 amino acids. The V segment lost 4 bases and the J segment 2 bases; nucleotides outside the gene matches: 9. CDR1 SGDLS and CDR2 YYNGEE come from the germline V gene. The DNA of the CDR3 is TGTGCCAGCAGCCCTCAACAGGGGTCAACCTACAATGAGCAGTTCTTC. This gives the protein CASSPQQGSTYNEQFF.

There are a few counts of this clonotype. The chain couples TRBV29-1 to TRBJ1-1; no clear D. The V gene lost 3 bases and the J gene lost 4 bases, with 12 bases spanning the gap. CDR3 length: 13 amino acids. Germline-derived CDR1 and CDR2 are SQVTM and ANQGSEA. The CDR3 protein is CSVDVQAGTEAFF. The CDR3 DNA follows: TGCAGCGTTGATGTCCAGGCGGGCACTGAAGCTTTCTTT.

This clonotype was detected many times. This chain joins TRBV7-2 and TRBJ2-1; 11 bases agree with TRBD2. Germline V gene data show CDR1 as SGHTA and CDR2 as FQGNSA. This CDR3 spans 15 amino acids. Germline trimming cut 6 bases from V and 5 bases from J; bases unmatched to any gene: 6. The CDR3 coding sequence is TGTGCCAGCAGAACCACTAGCGGGGGAAACAATGAGCAGTTCTTC. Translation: CASRTTSGGNNEQFF.

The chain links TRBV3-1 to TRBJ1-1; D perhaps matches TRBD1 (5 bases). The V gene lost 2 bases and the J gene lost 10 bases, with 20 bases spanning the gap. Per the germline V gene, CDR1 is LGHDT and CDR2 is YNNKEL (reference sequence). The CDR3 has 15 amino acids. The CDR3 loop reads CASSQKGGTGGLAFF. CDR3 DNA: TGTGCCAGCAGCCAAAAAGGCGGGACCGGCGGTTTAGCTTTCTTT.

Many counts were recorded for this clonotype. The CDR3 loop reads CASSLTGGAYQPQHF. Written as DNA, the CDR3 is TGTGCCAGCAGCCTGACAGGGGGCGCATATCAGCCCCAGCATTTT. The chain is built from TRBV6-1 and TRBJ1-5; 10 nucleotides align to TRBD1. The J segment lost 5 bases and the V segment lost 6 bases, leaving 7 bases of the junction unmatched. This CDR3 spans 15 amino acids. Germline CDR1 MNHNS, CDR2 SASEGT.

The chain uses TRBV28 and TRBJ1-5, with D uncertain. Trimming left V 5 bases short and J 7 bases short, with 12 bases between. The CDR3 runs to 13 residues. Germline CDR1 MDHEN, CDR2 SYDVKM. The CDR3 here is CASSPAGWQPQHF. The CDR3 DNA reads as TGTGCCAGCAGTCCGGCGGGATGGCAGCCCCAGCATTTT. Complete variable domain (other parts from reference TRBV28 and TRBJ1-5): DVKVTQSSRYLVKRTGEKVFLECVQDMDHENMFWYRQDPGLGLRLIYFSYDVKMKEKGDIPEGYSVSREKKERFSLILESASTNQTSMYLCASSPAGWQPQHFGDGTRLSIL.

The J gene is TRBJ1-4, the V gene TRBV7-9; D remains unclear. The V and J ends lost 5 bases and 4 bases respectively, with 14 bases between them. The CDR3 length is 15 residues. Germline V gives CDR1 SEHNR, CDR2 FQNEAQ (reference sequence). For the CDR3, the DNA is TGTGCCAGCAGCCGAAGACTGGACGTTAATGAAAAACTGTTTTTT. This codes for CASSRRLDVNEKLFF.

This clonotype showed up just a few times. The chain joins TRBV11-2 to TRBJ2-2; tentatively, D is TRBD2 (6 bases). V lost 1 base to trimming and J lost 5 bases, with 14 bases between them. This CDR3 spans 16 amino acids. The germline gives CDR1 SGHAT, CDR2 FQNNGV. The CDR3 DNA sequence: TGTGCCAGCAGCTTAGGAAGGGGTAGCGGTACCGGGGAGCTGTTTTTT. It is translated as CASSLGRGSGTGELFF.

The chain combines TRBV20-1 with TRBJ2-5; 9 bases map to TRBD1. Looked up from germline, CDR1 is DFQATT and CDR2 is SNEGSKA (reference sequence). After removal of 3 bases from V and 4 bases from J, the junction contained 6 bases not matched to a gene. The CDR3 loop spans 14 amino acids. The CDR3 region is CSARGLTGGETQYF. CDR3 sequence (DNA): TGCAGTGCTAGGGGATTGACAGGGGGAGAGACCCAGTACTTC.

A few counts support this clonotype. CDR3 nucleotides: TGTGCCAGCAGCCACATCACAGATACGCAGTATTTT. Its translation: CASSHITDTQYF. This chain connects TRBV7-9 to TRBJ2-3; D gene uncertain. Germline V lookup: CDR1 SEHNR, CDR2 FQNEAQ (reference sequence). Trimming took off 5 bases at V and 2 bases at J, with 5 bases between the two ends. The CDR3 has 12 amino acids.